This section outlines one T cell receptor beta chain sequence together with its context. Its antigen is unidentified. The CDR3 totals 15 residues. With 4 bases clipped from V and 0 bases from J, the junction kept 1 base outside the gene matches. The germline gives CDR1 SGHNT, CDR2 YYREEE (reference sequence). These data belong to a study of memory CD4+ T cells and cytomegalovirus serostatus. Overall study findings and caveats: CD4+ memory repertoires contained about two fifths of the roughly 160 reported CMV TCRbeta sequences.

TCRdb keeps only in-frame clones here, not all; method: immunoSEQ multiplex PCR. The table lists over 65,000 clones, 65% to 85% of them singletons. Single viable CD3+CD4+CD8-CD45RO+ cells were sorted as the memory CD4+ T cells. Input material: memory CD4+ T cells from blood. The sequence came from an adult in good health and CMV-seronegative. The chain uses TRBV5-4 and TRBJ2-2; 9 nucleotides agree with TRBD1. The CDR3 region is CASSTGGPNTGELFF. In DNA form, the CDR3 reads TGTGCCAGCAGCACAGGGGGCCCGAACACCGGGGAGCTGTTTTTT.